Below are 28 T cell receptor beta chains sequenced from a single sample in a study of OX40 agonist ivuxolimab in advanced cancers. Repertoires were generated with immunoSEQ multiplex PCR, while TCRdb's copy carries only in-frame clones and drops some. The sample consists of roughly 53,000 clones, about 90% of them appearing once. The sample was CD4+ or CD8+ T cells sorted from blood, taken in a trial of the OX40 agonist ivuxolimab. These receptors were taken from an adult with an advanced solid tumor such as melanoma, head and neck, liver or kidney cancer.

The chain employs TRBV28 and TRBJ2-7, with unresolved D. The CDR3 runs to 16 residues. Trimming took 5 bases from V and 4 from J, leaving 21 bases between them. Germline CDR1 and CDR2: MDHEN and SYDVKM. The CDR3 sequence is CASSPKNISHRYEQYF. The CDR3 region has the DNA TGTGCCAGCAGTCCGAAAAATATCTCGCACCGGTACGAGCAGTACTTC.

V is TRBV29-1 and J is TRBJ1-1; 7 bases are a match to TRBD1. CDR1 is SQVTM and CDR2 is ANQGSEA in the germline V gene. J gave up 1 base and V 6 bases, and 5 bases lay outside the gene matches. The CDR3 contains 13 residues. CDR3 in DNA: TGCAGCGTATCCTGGACAGGGAACACTGAAGCTTTCTTT. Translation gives CSVSWTGNTEAFF.

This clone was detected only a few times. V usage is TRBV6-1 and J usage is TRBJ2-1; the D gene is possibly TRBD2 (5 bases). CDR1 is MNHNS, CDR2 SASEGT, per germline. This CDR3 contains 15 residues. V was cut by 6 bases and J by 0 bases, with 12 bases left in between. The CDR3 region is CASRLGEGSYNEQFF. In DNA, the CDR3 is TGTGCCAGCAGGCTAGGTGAGGGCTCCTACAATGAGCAGTTCTTC.

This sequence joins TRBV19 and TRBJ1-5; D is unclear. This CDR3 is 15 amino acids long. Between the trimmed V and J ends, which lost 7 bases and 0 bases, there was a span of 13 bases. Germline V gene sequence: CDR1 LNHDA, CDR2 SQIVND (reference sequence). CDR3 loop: CASTLERYSNQPQHF. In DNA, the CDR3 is TGTGCCAGTACCTTGGAACGTTATAGCAATCAGCCCCAGCATTTT.

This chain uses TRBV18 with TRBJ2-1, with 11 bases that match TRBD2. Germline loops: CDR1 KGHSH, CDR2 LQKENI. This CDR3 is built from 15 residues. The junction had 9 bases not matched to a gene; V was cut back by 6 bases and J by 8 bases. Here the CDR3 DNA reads TGTGCCAGCTCGCACGATCTAGCGGGAGGCGATGAGCAGTTCTTC. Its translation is CASSHDLAGGDEQFF.

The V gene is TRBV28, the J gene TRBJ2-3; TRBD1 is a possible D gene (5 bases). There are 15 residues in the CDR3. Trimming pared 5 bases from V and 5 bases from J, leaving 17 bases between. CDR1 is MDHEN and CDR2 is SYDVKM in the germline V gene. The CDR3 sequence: CASSTAGIREDTQYF. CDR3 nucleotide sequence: TGTGCCAGCAGTACCGCAGGGATTAGGGAAGATACGCAGTATTTT.

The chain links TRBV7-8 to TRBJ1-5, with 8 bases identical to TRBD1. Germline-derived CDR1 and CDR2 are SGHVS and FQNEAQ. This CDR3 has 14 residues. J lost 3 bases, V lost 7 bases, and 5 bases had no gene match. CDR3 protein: CASTRTGNNQPQHF. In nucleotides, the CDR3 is TGTGCCAGCACCCGGACAGGGAACAATCAGCCCCAGCATTTT.

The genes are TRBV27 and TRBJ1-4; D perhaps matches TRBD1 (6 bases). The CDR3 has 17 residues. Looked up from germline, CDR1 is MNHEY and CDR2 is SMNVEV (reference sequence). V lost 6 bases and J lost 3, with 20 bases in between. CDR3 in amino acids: CASSGGGAPMANEKLFF. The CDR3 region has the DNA TGTGCCAGCAGCGGGGGGGGCGCACCAATGGCTAATGAAAAACTGTTTTTT. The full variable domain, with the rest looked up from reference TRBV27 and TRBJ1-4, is EAQVTQNPRYLITVTGKKLTVTCSQNMNHEYMSWYRQDPGLGLRQIYYSMNVEVTDKGDVPEGYKVSRKEKRNFPLILESPSPNQTSLYFCASSGGGAPMANEKLFFGSGTQLSVL.

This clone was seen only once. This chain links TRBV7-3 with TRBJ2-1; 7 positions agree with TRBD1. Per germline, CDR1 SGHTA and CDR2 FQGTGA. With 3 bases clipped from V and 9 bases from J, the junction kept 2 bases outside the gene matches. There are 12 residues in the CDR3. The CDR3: CASSFAGGEQFF. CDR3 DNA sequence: TGTGCCAGCAGCTTTGCAGGGGGTGAGCAGTTCTTC.

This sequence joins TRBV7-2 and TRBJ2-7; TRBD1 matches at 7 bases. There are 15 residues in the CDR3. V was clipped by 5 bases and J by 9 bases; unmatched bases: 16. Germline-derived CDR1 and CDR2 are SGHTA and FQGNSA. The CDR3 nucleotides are TGTGCCAGCAGCACAGAGGGGACAGCCACTACGAGGCAGTACTTC. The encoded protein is CASSTEGTATTRQYF.

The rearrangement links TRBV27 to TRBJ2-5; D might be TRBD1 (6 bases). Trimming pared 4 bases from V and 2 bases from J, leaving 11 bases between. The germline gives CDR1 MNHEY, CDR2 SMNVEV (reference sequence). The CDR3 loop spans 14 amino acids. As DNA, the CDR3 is TGTGCCAGCAGTTCCCGGACAGTTCAAGAGACCCAGTACTTC. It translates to CASSSRTVQETQYF.

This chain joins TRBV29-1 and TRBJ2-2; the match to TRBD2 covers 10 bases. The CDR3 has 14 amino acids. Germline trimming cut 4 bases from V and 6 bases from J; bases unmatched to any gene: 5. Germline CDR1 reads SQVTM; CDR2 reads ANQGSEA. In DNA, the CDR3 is TGCAGCGTTGTAGCTAGCGGGAGTCCCGGGGAGCTGTTTTTT. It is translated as CSVVASGSPGELFF.

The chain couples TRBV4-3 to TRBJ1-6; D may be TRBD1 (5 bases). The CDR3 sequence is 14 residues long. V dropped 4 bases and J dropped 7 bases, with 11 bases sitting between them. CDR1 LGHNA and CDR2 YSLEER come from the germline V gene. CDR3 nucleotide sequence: TGCGCCAGCAGCCTTCGGGGGTCAAATTCACCCCTCCACTTT. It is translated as CASSLRGSNSPLHF.

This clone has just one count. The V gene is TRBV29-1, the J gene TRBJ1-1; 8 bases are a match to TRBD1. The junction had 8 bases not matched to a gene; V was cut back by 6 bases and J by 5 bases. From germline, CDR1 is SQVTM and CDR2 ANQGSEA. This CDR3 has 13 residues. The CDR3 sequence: CSVDRGLRTEAFF. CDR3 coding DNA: TGCAGCGTCGACAGGGGCTTGCGGACTGAAGCTTTCTTT.

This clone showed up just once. As DNA, the CDR3 is TGTGCCAGCAAAGGTCGCCGGACCAATGATTCTGGGGCCAACGTCCTGACTTTC. Amino acids: CASKGRRTNDSGANVLTF. The chain links TRBV21-1 to TRBJ2-6. TRBV21-1 is noted as a pseudogene. The CDR3 consists of 18 residues.

The chain's CDR3 is CATSRDLFLVSTDTQYF. The CDR3 DNA follows: TGTGCCACCAGCAGAGATTTGTTTTTAGTCAGCACAGATACGCAGTATTTT. The rearrangement joins TRBV15 to TRBJ2-3; D call uncertain. V lost 0 bases, J lost 0 bases, and 13 bases lay in between. Germline CDR1 reads LNHNV; CDR2 reads YYDKDF (reference sequence). This CDR3 is 17 amino acids long.

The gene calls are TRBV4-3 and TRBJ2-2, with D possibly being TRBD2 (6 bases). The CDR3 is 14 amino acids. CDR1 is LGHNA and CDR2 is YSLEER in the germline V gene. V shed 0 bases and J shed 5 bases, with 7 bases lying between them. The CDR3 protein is CASSQEGGTGELFF. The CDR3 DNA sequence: TGCGCCAGCAGCCAAGAGGGAGGAACCGGGGAGCTGTTTTTT.

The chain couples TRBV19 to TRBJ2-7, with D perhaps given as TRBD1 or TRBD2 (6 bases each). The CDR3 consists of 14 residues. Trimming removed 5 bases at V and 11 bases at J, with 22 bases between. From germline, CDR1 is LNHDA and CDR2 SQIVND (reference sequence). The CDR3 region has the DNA TGTGCCAGTAGTCCAGGGACGGGGGCTAGTTCGAAGTACTTC. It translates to CASSPGTGASSKYF.

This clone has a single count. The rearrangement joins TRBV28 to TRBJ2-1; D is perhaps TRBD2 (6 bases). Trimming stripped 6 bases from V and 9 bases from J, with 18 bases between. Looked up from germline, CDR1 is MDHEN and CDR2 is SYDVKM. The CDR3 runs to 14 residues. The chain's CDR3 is CASSAPGLAVEQFF. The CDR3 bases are TGTGCCAGCAGCGCCCCGGGACTCGCCGTTGAGCAGTTCTTC.

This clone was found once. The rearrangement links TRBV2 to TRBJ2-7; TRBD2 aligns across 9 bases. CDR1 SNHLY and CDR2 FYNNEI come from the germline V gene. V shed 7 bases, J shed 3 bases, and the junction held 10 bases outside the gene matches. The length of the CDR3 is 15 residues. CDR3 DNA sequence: TGTGCCAGCATTCCAGGTGGTAGCGGGAGCTACGAGCAGTACTTC. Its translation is CASIPGGSGSYEQYF. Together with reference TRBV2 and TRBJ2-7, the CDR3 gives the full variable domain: EPEVTQTPSHQVTQMGQEVILRCVPISNHLYFYWYRQILGQKVEFLVSFYNNEISEKSEIFDDQFSVERPDGSNFTLKIRSTKLEDSAMYFCASIPGGSGSYEQYFGPGTRLTVT.

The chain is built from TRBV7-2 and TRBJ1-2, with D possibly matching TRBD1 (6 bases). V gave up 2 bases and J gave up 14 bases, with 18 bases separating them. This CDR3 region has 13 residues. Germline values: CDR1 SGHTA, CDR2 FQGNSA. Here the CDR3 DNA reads TGTGCCAGCAGCTTATTGAGGGTAGAGGGGGATACCTTC. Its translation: CASSLLRVEGDTF.

The CDR3 DNA follows: TGTGCCAGCAGCCGGCTGGGTTTTGAGCAGTTCTTC. It translates to CASSRLGFEQFF. The gene calls are TRBV28 and TRBJ2-1; D unresolved. V was cut by 6 bases and J by 9 bases, with 12 bases left in between. The V gene's germline CDR1 is MDHEN and CDR2 SYDVKM. This CDR3 comprises 12 residues.

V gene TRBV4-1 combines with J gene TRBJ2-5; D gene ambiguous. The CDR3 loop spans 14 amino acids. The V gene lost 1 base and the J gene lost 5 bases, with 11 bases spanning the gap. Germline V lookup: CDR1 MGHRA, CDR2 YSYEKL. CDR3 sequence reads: CASSQGLMGETQYF. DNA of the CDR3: TGCGCCAGCAGCCAAGGCTTAATGGGGGAGACCCAGTACTTC.

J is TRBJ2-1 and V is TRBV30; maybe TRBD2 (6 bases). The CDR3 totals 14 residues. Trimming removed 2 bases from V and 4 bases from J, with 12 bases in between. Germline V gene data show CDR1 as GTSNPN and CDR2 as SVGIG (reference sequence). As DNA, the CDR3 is TGTGCCTGGAGTCCACCCGGGGGTTACAATGAGCAGTTCTTC. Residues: CAWSPPGGYNEQFF.

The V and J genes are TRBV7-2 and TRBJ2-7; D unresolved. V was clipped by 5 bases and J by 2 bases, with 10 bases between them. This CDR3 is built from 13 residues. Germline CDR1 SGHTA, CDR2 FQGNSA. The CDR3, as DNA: TGTGCCAGCAGCGTTGACCGAACCTACGAGCAGTACTTC. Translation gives CASSVDRTYEQYF.

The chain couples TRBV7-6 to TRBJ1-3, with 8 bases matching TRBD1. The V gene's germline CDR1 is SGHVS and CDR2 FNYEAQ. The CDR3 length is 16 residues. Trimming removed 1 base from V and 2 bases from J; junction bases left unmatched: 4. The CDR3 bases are TGTGCCAGCAGCTTAGTGACAGGGGTGGCTGGAAACACCATATATTTT. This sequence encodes CASSLVTGVAGNTIYF. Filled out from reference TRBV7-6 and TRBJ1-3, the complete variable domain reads GAGVSQSPRYKVTKRGQDVALRCDPISGHVSLYWYRQALGQGPEFLTYFNYEAQQDKSGLPNDRFSAERPEGSISTLTIQRTEQRDSAMYRCASSLVTGVAGNTIYFGEGSWLTVV.

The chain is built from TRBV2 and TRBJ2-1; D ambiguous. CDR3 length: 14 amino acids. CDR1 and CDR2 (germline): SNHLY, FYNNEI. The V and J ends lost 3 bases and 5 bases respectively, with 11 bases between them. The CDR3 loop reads CASSDIVSNNEQFF. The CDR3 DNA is TGTGCCAGCAGTGATATTGTTAGCAACAATGAGCAGTTCTTC.

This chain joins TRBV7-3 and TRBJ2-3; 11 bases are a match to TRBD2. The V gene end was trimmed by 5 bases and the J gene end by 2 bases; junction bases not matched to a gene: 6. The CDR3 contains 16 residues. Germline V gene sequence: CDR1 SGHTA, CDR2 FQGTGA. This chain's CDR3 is CASSKGLAGNTDTQYF. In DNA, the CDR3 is TGTGCCAGCAGCAAAGGACTAGCGGGCAACACAGATACGCAGTATTTT. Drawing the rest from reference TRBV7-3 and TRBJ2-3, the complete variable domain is GAGVSQTPSNKVTEKGKYVELRCDPISGHTALYWYRQSLGQGPEFLIYFQGTGAADDSGLPNDRFFAVRPEGSVSTLKIQRTERGDSAVYLCASSKGLAGNTDTQYFGPGTRLTVL.